These 2 T cell receptor beta chains share one sample of origin, sequenced in a study of CD8+CD57+ T cells in acquired aplastic anemia. Sequencing involved patients with CD8+CD57+ cell expansion previously shown by flow cytometry. Investigators profiled TCR beta VDJ and CDR3 from genomic DNA template. One entry per CDR3 protein, called by TCRdb with MiXCR from the reads. This repertoire shows approximately 170,000 distinct CDR3 sequences, roughly 45% found once; its top ten account for 2.5% to 3.5%. The source material was sorted CD4+, CD8+, or CD8+CD57+ T cells (not recorded which) from PBMCs. Receptors were obtained from a human donor with aplastic anemia.

The chain joins TRBV2 to TRBJ1-1; no definite D call. The CDR3 spans 14 residues. With 8 bases removed from V and 3 bases from J, the gap between germline ends came to 16 bases. The germline CDR1 and CDR2 sequences are SNHLY and FYNNEI. CDR3 DNA sequence: TGTGCCAGCTCTACGGAGGGATTTCACACTGAAGCTTTCTTT. This codes for CASSTEGFHTEAFF.

This clonotype was detected a few times. Just one base apart from a much larger clone, this may be a read error. The J gene is TRBJ2-7, the V gene TRBV10-3; D is undetermined. Germline V lookup: CDR1 ENHRY, CDR2 SYGVKD. This CDR3 region has 14 residues. CDR3 coding DNA: TGTGCCAGCAGCTCCTCCCTTTCGACCTACGAGCAGTGCTTC. Residues: CASSSSLSTYEQCF.